This T cell receptor beta chain is drawn from a study of shared clonotypes between healthy human individuals. The V and J ends lost 6 bases and 0 bases, in that order; junction bases with no gene match: 4. Per the germline V gene, CDR1 is MNHNS and CDR2 is SASEGT. There are 15 residues in the CDR3. Sequencing on ten immunoSEQ deep assay plates was performed for unsorted PBMC DNA. TCRdb's table, derived via immunoSEQ multiplex PCR, lists solely in-frame clones and lacks some. This repertoire shows around 450,000 clones, about 85% found once; its top ten account for approximately 13%. The gene calls are TRBV6-1 and TRBJ2-1; 8 bases line up with TRBD2. The sample consisted of PBMCs. The clonotype comes from a woman aged 40 to 50 in good health. Some clones in this sample may be carry-over from other donors' samples. The chain's CDR3 is CASRLSGGSYNEQFF. In nucleotides, the CDR3 is TGTGCCAGCAGGCTGAGCGGGGGCTCCTACAATGAGCAGTTCTTC.